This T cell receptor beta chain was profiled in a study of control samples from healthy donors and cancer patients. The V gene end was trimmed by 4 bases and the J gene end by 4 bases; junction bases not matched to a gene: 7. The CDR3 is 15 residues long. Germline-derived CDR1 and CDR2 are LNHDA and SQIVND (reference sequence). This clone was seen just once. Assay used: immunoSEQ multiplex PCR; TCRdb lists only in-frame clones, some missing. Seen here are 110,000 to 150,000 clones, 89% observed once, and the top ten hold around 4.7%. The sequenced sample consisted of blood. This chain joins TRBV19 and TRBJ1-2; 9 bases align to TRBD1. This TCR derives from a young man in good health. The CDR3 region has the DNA TGTGCCAGTAGTAGGACAGGGGCGGGGGCCTATGGCTACACCTTC. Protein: CASSRTGAGAYGYTF.